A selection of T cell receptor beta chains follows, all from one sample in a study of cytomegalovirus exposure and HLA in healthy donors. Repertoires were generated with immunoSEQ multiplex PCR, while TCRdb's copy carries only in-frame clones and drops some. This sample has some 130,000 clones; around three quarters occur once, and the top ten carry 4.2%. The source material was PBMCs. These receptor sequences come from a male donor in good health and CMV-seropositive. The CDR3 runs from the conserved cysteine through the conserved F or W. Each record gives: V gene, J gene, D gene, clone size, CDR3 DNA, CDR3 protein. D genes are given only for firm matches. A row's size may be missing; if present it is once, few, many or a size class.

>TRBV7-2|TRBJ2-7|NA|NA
TGTGCCAGCAGCCCGGTTAGCGGACCCTACGAGCAGTACTTC
CASSPVSGPYEQYF
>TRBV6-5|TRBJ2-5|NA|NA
TGTGCCAGCAGCGACTCACTCGCTCGAGAGACCCAGTACTTC
CASSDSLARETQYF
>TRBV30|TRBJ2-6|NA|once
TGTGCCTGGTCCGACAGGACCGGGGCCAACGGCCTGACTTTC
CAWSDRTGANGLTF
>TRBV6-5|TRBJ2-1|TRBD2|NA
TGTGCCAGCAGTCTGACTAGCGGGAGGTACAATGAGCAGTTCTTC
CASSLTSGRYNEQFF
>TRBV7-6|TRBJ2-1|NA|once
TGTGCCAGCAGTCCCACCCCGGGTGGCTCCTACAATGAGCAGTTCTTC
CASSPTPGGSYNEQFF
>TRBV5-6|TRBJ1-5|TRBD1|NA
TGTGCCAGCAGCCTGGGACAGAGCCTCGGTCAGCCCCAGCATTTT
CASSLGQSLGQPQHF
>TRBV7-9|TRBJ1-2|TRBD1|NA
TGTGCCAGCAGCTTATTTCACAGGGGTAGCTATGGCTACACCTTC
CASSLFHRGSYGYTF
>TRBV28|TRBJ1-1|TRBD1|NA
TGTGCCAGCAGTCCTCGGGACAGATTTTACACTGAAGCTTTCTTT
CASSPRDRFYTEAFF
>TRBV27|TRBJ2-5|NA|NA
TGTGCCAGCAGTGCGCGACAGTTCCAAGAGACCCAGTACTTC
CASSARQFQETQYF
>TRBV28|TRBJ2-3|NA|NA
TGTGCCAGCAGTTCCCGAGACAGTATCACAGATACGCAGTATTTT
CASSSRDSITDTQYF
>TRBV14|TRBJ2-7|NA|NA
TGTGCCAGCAGCCAAGAAGCCCGTATCTACGAGCAGTACTTC
CASSQEARIYEQYF
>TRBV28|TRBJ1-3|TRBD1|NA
TGTGCCAGCAGTTCGACAGGGGTTGGAAACACCATATATTTT
CASSSTGVGNTIYF
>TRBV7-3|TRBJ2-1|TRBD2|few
TGTGCCAGCAGCTTAGCGGGAGGCTCCCACAATGAGCAGTTCTTC
CASSLAGGSHNEQFF
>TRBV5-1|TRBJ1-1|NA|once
TGCGCCAGCAGCTTCTTCTCTCCCCTAGGAGGGAACACTGAAGCTTTCTTT
CASSFFSPLGGNTEAFF
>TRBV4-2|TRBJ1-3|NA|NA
TGTGCCAGCAGCCAACCCTTTACAGGACGCTCTGGAAACACCATATATTTT
CASSQPFTGRSGNTIYF
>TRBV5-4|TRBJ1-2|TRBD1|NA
TGTGCCAGCAGTTGGGACAGGGGGCAAGGCTACACCTTC
CASSWDRGQGYTF
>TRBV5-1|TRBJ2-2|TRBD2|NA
TGCGCCAGCAGCCAACCTAGCGGGGGTGTTGGGGAGCTGTTTTTT
CASSQPSGGVGELFF
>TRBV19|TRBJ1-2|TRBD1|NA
TGTGCCAGTAGTAACCTCGGGACAGGGGGCCTCTATGGCTACACCTTC
CASSNLGTGGLYGYTF
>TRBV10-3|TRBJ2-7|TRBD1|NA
TGTGCCATCAGTGAGTCCGGGACAGGCTACGAGCAGTACTTC
CAISESGTGYEQYF
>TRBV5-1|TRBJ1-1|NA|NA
TGCGCCAGCAGCTTCCTCGTGGGGGGTCATGGCACTGAAGCTTTCTTT
CASSFLVGGHGTEAFF
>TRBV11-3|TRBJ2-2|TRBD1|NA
TGTGCCAGCAGCCAATCTCCGGGACAGTACACCGGGGAGCTGTTTTTT
CASSQSPGQYTGELFF
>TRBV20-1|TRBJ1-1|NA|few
TGCAGCGGGAGGTGGAACACTGAAGCTTTCTTT
CSGRWNTEAFF
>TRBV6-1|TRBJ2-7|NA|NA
TGTGCCAGCAGAAAACAGGGTAATGAGCAGTACTTC
CASRKQGNEQYF
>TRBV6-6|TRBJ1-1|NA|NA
TGTGCCAGCAGCATACAGTCCATGAACACTGAAGCTTTCTTT
CASSIQSMNTEAFF
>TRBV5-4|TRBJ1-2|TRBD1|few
TGTGCCAGCAGCTTGGATGCCCGGGACAGGGGGCCCTATGGCTACACCTTC
CASSLDARDRGPYGYTF
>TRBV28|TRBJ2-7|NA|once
TGTGCCAGCAGTACCTTAGGCGGGCCCTACGAGCAGTACTTC
CASSTLGGPYEQYF
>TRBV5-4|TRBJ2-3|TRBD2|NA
TGTGCCAGCAGCTTGCCTAGCGGGGGCCGGGAAACGCAGTATTTT
CASSLPSGGRETQYF
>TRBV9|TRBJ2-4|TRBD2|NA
TGTGCCAGCAGCCCACGACTAGCCCCCGCCAGTCAGTACTTC
CASSPRLAPASQYF
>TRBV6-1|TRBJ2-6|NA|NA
TGTGCCAGCAGTGGCAGCTCTGGGGCCAACGGCCTGACTTTC
CASSGSSGANGLTF
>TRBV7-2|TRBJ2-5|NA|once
TGTGCCAGCAGCTTACTCCGAGAGACCCAGTACTTC
CASSLLRETQYF
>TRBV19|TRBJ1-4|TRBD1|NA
TGTGCCAGTAGTGCGAGTTCCGGGACAGTTTATGAAAAACTGTTTTTT
CASSASSGTVYEKLFF
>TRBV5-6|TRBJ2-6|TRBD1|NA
TGTGCCAGCAGGGGGACAGCTGGGGCCAACGGCCTGACTTTC
CASRGTAGANGLTF
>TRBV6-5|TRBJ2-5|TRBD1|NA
TGTGCCAGCAGCAACCTCAGGGGGTCGGAGACCCAGTACTTC
CASSNLRGSETQYF
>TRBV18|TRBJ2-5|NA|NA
TGTGCCAGCTCACCAGGGCAGAGCAGGCTCCAAGAGACCCAGTACTTC
CASSPGQSRLQETQYF
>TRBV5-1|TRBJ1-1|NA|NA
TGCGCCAGCAGTTCCACAGCGAACACTGAAGCTTTCTTT
CASSSTANTEAFF
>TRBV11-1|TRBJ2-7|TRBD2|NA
TGTGCCAGCAGCTCCGGACTAGCGGCACCCTACGAGCAGTACTTC
CASSSGLAAPYEQYF
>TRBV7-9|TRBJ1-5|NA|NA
TGTGCCAGCAGCTTAGACAATAGCAATCAGCCCCAGCATTTT
CASSLDNSNQPQHF
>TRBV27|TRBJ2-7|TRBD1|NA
TGTGCCAGCAGTTTAAGGGACAGGGGTTACGAGCAGTACTTC
CASSLRDRGYEQYF
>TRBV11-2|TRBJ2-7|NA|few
TGTGCCAGCACCCTAATTCCTGGGCCCTACGAGCAGTACTTC
CASTLIPGPYEQYF
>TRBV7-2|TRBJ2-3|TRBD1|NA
TGTGCCAGCAGCAAGCAGCCGGGACAGATTTTTCGAGCAGATACGCAGTATTTT
CASSKQPGQIFRADTQYF
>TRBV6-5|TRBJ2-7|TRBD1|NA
TGTGCCAGCAGTTACTCCTCCGGGACAGTTGACGAGCAGTACTTC
CASSYSSGTVDEQYF
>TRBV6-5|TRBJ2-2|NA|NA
TGTGCCAGCAGTTACGTGGGAGGGGGAGGCACCGGGGAGCTGTTTTTT
CASSYVGGGGTGELFF
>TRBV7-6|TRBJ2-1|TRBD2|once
TGTGCCAGCAGCCCAGGGGCGGGGGGTTACAATGAGCAGTTCTTC
CASSPGAGGYNEQFF
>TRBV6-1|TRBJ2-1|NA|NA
TGTGCCAGCAGTCCCGGGACTTCCCACAATGAGCAGTTCTTC
CASSPGTSHNEQFF
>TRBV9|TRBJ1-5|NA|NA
TGTGCCAGCAGCGTAGAAGGAGGAGGGACCCTAGGGGCCCAGCATTTT
CASSVEGGGTLGAQHF
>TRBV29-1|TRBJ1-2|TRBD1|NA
TGCAGCGTTGAAGGGACGGGACAGGAGTTATACCTCTATGGCTACACCTTC
CSVEGTGQELYLYGYTF
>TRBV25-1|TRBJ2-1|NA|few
TGTGCCAGCAGTGAACTAGCGAAGGACAATGAGCAGTTCTTC
CASSELAKDNEQFF
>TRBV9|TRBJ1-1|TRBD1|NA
TGTGCCAGCAGCGCCCGACAGGGTGTAGGCACTGAAGCTTTCTTT
CASSARQGVGTEAFF
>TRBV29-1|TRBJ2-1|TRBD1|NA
TGCAGCTGTGGGGGGCCCGGACAGGGAGTTAATGAGCAGTTCTTC
CSCGGPGQGVNEQFF